The 24 T cell receptor beta chains below all came from one sample that was sequenced in a study of beta chain features in type 1 diabetes. Reverse transcribing all isolated RNA meant expressed TCRB transcripts were sequenced. TCRdb keeps only in-frame clones here, not all; method: immunoSEQ multiplex PCR. The sample yields a few hundred thousand clones, around 12% seen once. Their antigens remain unidentified. Overall study results and limits: Significant though moderate, a shortening of TCRB CDR3s appeared in all four CD4+ subsets of Type 1 diabetes patients.

The sample comprised naive CD4+ T cells from blood. The receptors shown here come from a woman aged 18-30 years with type 1 diabetes.

The rearrangement links TRBV29-1 to TRBJ2-1, with no clear D. V gave up 0 bases and J gave up 4 bases, with 16 bases separating them. The V gene's germline CDR1 is SQVTM and CDR2 ANQGSEA. The CDR3 runs 16 residues. Written as DNA, the CDR3 is TGCAGCGTTGAAGAGATGATCGGTGAACGGTACAATGAGCAGTTCTTC. Its translation: CSVEEMIGERYNEQFF.

The sample holds a few counts of this clone. The V gene is TRBV20-1, the J gene TRBJ2-3; the D is unclear. V dropped 5 bases and J dropped 4 bases, with 7 bases sitting between them. This CDR3 is built from 11 residues. Germline-derived CDR1 and CDR2 are DFQATT and SNEGSKA (reference sequence). The CDR3 DNA reads as TGCAGTGCTGCGAGGCCAGATACGCAGTATTTT. Its translation is CSAARPDTQYF.

This clone was recorded a few times. V is TRBV4-2 and J is TRBJ2-7; TRBD1 agrees at 7 bases. Germline CDR1 LGHNA, CDR2 YNFKEQ. The CDR3 loop spans 15 amino acids. V lost 2 bases, J lost 4 bases, and 8 bases stayed unmatched. The CDR3 here is CASSQYGQGVYEQYF. CDR3 bases: TGTGCCAGCAGCCAATACGGGCAGGGGGTATACGAGCAGTACTTC.

The V call is TRBV27, the J call TRBJ2-7, with D possibly being TRBD2 (5 bases). The CDR3 totals 15 residues. Trimming shortened V by 2 bases and J by 4 bases, and 15 bases separated the two germline ends. Per the germline V gene, CDR1 is MNHEY and CDR2 is SMNVEV (reference sequence). The CDR3 reads CASSLKGGGGYEQYF. The CDR3, as DNA: TGTGCCAGCAGTTTAAAAGGCGGAGGAGGTTACGAGCAGTACTTC.

This chain's CDR3 is CASSLEAPDRGVGYTF. CDR3 bases: TGTGCCAGCAGCTTAGAGGCCCCAGACAGGGGAGTTGGCTACACCTTC. This chain joins TRBV7-9 and TRBJ1-2, with TRBD1 matching 8 bases. Unmatched junction bases numbered 11, after V lost 1 base and J lost 7 bases. Germline V gene lookup returns CDR1 SEHNR and CDR2 FQNEAQ (reference sequence). This CDR3 comprises 16 residues.

This clone was counted between two and nine times. The chain recombines TRBV7-2 with TRBJ2-3, with a weak D call TRBD2 (6 bases). Between the trimmed V and J ends, which lost 3 bases and 6 bases, there was a span of 13 bases. Germline loops: CDR1 SGHTA, CDR2 FQGNSA. CDR3 length: 14 residues. CDR3 DNA: TGTGCCAGCAGCTTGACTGGAGGGCCGGATACGCAGTATTTT. Translated, it gives CASSLTGGPDTQYF.

This clone came up a few times. V and J are TRBV7-2 and TRBJ1-2, with 7 bases lining up with TRBD1. In germline, CDR1 is SGHTA, CDR2 FQGNSA. V trimming: 4 bases; J trimming: 0 bases; junction bases outside the gene matches: 8. This CDR3 region has 16 residues. This CDR3 reads CASSSEGQRANYGYTF. The CDR3, as DNA: TGTGCCAGCAGCTCAGAGGGACAGAGGGCTAACTATGGCTACACCTTC.

This clone was detected only a few times. The rearrangement links TRBV23-1 to TRBJ1-2; D gene uncertain. TRBV23-1 is identified as an open reading frame with a role that is uncertain. V shed 2 bases and J shed 0 bases, with 10 bases lying between them. The CDR3 is 15 amino acids. CDR3 DNA: TGCGCCAGCAGTCAAAACGCCCGGTCTAACTATGGCTACACCTTC. Amino acid sequence: CASSQNARSNYGYTF.

The J gene is TRBJ2-7, the V gene TRBV19, with D perhaps matching TRBD1 (5 bases). V shed 3 bases and J shed 5 bases, with 20 bases lying between them. The CDR3 runs to 16 residues. CDR1 and CDR2 (germline): LNHDA, SQIVND (reference sequence). CDR3 sequence (DNA): TGTGCCAGTAGTATTCTCCGGACAAGGGCCGTGAACGAGCAGTACTTC. It yields the protein CASSILRTRAVNEQYF.

In its sample, this clone was seen a few times. J is TRBJ2-5 and V is TRBV9; TRBD2 matches at 7 bases. The CDR3 totals 14 residues. Germline CDR1 and CDR2: SGDLS and YYNGEE. The ends lost 0 bases at V and 3 bases at J; junction bases unmatched: 2. The CDR3 region has the DNA TGTGCCAGCAGCGTAGGGGGGGGGAAAGAGACCCAGTACTTC. It is translated as CASSVGGGKETQYF.

The rearrangement links TRBV18 to TRBJ2-7; 9 bases match TRBD2. The CDR3 length is 15 residues. V lost 3 bases, J lost 3 bases, and 6 bases stayed unmatched. CDR1 is KGHSH and CDR2 is LQKENI in the germline V gene. CDR3 protein: CASSPGVAGDYEQYF. CDR3 nucleotide sequence: TGTGCCAGCTCACCGGGGGTAGCGGGAGACTACGAGCAGTACTTC.

This chain joins TRBV4-2 and TRBJ2-3; unclear D gene. The V end lost 1 base, the J end lost 1 base, and 3 bases lay between the germline ends. Per germline, CDR1 LGHNA and CDR2 YNFKEQ. This CDR3 region has 13 residues. CDR3 loop: CASSQAGTDTQYF. The CDR3 coding sequence is TGTGCCAGCAGCCAAGCCGGCACAGATACGCAGTATTTT.

This clone was counted only a few times. V and J are TRBV30 and TRBJ1-5, with a possible D match to TRBD1 (5 bases). This CDR3 region has 14 residues. Germline CDR1 is GTSNPN and CDR2 is SVGIG (reference sequence). Trimming took 4 bases from V and 4 from J, leaving 14 bases between them. The CDR3 reads CAWTLSGGNQPQHF. The CDR3 DNA sequence: TGTGCCTGGACTCTCTCGGGGGGAAATCAGCCCCAGCATTTT.

In this sample, this clone turned up a few times. Written as DNA, the CDR3 is TGTGCCAGCTCCGGACAGTTCAATCAGCCCCAGCATTTT. Translated, it gives CASSGQFNQPQHF. V and J are TRBV18 and TRBJ1-5, with D perhaps TRBD1 (6 bases). Trimming pared 6 bases from V and 3 bases from J, leaving 9 bases between. This CDR3 has 13 residues. Germline CDR1 and CDR2: KGHSH and LQKENI.

In regard to this clone: The germline gene is not matched at one end of the junction; a read error may be the cause. The rearrangement links TRBV7-7 to TRBJ2-5; D unclear. Germline V gene sequence: CDR1 SSHAT, CDR2 FNYEAQ (reference sequence). The CDR3 extends over 14 amino acids. The CDR3 sequence is CASSLGPSRETQYF. The CDR3 coding sequence is TGTGCTAGCAGCTTAGGTCCATCTCGGGAGACCCAGTACTTC.

The genes are TRBV9 and TRBJ1-1; D remains ambiguous. Germline CDR1 is SGDLS and CDR2 is YYNGEE. The CDR3 has 13 residues. V was cut by 0 bases and J by 1 base, with 4 bases left in between. The CDR3 bases are TGTGCCAGCAGCGTAGTAAAGAACACTGAAGCTTTCTTT. This sequence encodes CASSVVKNTEAFF.

This clone was detected a few times. CDR3 residues: CAARTRGTDTQYF. CDR3 DNA: TGCGCCGCCAGAACCAGGGGCACAGATACGCAGTATTTT. The chain uses TRBV4-3 and TRBJ2-3; D perhaps matches TRBD1 (5 bases). CDR1 is LGHNA and CDR2 is YSLEER in the germline V gene. The V and J ends lost 11 bases and 1 base respectively, with 13 bases between them. CDR3 length equals 13 residues.

This clone has just a few counts. The DNA for the CDR3 is TGTGCCAGCAGTTTGCCTCCCCGGACAGGCCAAGAGACCCAGTACTTC. Protein sequence: CASSLPPRTGQETQYF. The chain recombines TRBV28 with TRBJ2-5, with 7 bases identical to TRBD1. V was pared by 3 bases and J by 1 base, with 8 bases of the junction left unmatched. The CDR3 totals 16 residues. Per germline, CDR1 MDHEN and CDR2 SYDVKM.

This clone was observed a handful of times. The gene calls are TRBV25-1 and TRBJ2-4; TRBD2 matches at 7 bases. Germline V gene lookup returns CDR1 MGHDK and CDR2 SYGVNS. The CDR3 length is 15 residues. V lost 5 bases to trimming and J lost 8 bases; unmatched junction nucleotides: 12. This chain's CDR3 is CASSSETSFAHIQYF. As DNA, the CDR3 is TGTGCCAGCAGTTCCGAGACTAGCTTTGCACACATTCAGTACTTC.

The chain recombines TRBV5-6 with TRBJ2-1, with a tentative D call TRBD1 (5 bases). Germline V lookup: CDR1 SGHDT, CDR2 YYEEEE. V lost 4 bases to trimming and J lost 9 bases, with 8 bases between them. The CDR3 consists of 11 residues. CDR3: CASSVTVEQFF. CDR3 nucleotide sequence: TGTGCCAGCAGCGTGACAGTTGAGCAGTTCTTC.

The CDR3 loop reads CASMPGQVIQETQYF. The CDR3 DNA follows: TGTGCCAGCATGCCGGGACAGGTCATCCAAGAGACCCAGTACTTC. The V and J genes are TRBV2 and TRBJ2-5, with 8 bases identical to TRBD1. J lost 1 base, V lost 7 bases, and 8 bases had no gene match. The length of the CDR3 is 15 residues. Germline V gene data show CDR1 as SNHLY and CDR2 as FYNNEI.

In its sample, this clone was seen a few times. The chain uses TRBV18 and TRBJ1-1; TRBD1 matches at 8 bases. V was clipped by 3 bases and J by 0 bases; unmatched bases: 6. Germline V gene lookup returns CDR1 KGHSH and CDR2 LQKENI. CDR3 size: 16 residues. The CDR3 region has the DNA TGTGCCAGCTCACCCAACGGACAGGGCATGAACACTGAAGCTTTCTTT. The encoded protein is CASSPNGQGMNTEAFF.

J is TRBJ2-7 and V is TRBV19; 10 bases are shared with TRBD2. The CDR3 runs 15 residues. Trimming cost V 6 bases and J 2 bases; bases outside gene matches: 7. CDR1 and CDR2 (germline): LNHDA, SQIVND (reference sequence). The CDR3 sequence is CASSQPGLAAYEQYF. CDR3 in DNA: TGTGCCAGTAGCCAACCCGGACTAGCGGCCTACGAGCAGTACTTC.

The chain is built from TRBV18 and TRBJ2-2, with a tentative D call TRBD1 (5 bases). The ends were cut back, 0 bases at V and 4 bases at J, with 6 bases in the middle. The CDR3 extends over 14 amino acids. Germline assignment: CDR1 KGHSH and CDR2 LQKENI. The CDR3 loop reads CASSPPQGTGELFF. The DNA for the CDR3 is TGTGCCAGCTCACCACCTCAGGGCACCGGGGAGCTGTTTTTT. Drawing the rest from reference TRBV18 and TRBJ2-2, the complete variable domain is NAGVMQNPRHLVRRRGQEARLRCSPMKGHSHVYWYRQLPEEGLKFMVYLQKENIIDESGMPKERFSAEFPKEGPSILRIQQVVRGDSAAYFCASSPPQGTGELFFGEGSRLTVL.